This T cell receptor beta chain was profiled in a study of T-cell memory formation after mild COVID-19 (dated by TCRdb to about 2021). Turning to the overall study: Most TCR sequence clusters were specific to one of the two donors. T-cell clones expanding and contracting after mild COVID-19 in a couple of donors were tracked by longitudinal TCRalpha and TCRbeta repertoire sequencing. The cohort was made up of two young adult volunteers, one female and one male, who were previously healthy. General conclusions and limits of the study: Only a couple of mild cases were covered in the study, and larger cohorts including severe cases with pre-infection samples were considered necessary. Balanced CD4/CD8 phenotypes were observed for clones contracting from day 15 to 85, whereas a bias towards CD4+ was observed for a second wave of clones expanding from day 15 to 37. Some responding clones were detected in pre-infection memory, which suggested that pre-existing cross-reactive memory T cells had joined the SARS-CoV-2 response. Contracting CD4+ clones appeared mostly in the CM and EM memory subsets, whereas CD8+ clones were enriched in EMRA. Whether the second-wave clones peaking on day 37 were SARS-CoV-2 specific was not confirmed.

Ficoll-Paque density gradient centrifugation was the method used to isolate PBMCs. Sequenced using an Illumina NovaSeq 6000. cDNA libraries for TCRalpha and TCRbeta were prepared by 5'RACE using constant-segment primers, with sample barcodes and unique molecular identifiers added. RNA was extracted from every sample with Trizol reagent. Libraries were amplified in two PCR steps, with a second sample barcode and Illumina TruSeq adapters added in the second step. Sequencing of the libraries was done on an Illumina NovaSeq, producing 2 x 150 bp paired-end reads. The paper's processing steps were these. Reads were demultiplexed and collapsed into UMI-guided consensus sequences with migec v1.2.7. Using mixcr v2.1.11, UMI consensuses were aligned to TRA and TRB V and J templates and then assembled into clonotypes. Clonotypes were classified as expanded or contracted when called significant by both edgeR and NoisET, with noise models trained on biological replicates. edgeR calls used a false discovery rate-adjusted p below 0.01 and a log2 fold-change threshold of 1. As an exploratory analysis of dynamics, PCA with hierarchical clustering was applied to max-normalized trajectories of the 1000 most abundant clonotypes. The CD4 or CD8 phenotype of responding clones was assigned using the separately sequenced CD4+ and CD8+ repertoires. Starting from the raw public reads, TCRdb applied fastp trimming at Q25, assembled clones with MiXCR and retained in-frame beta chains. All rows with the same CDR3 protein become a single entry with the most common DNA and genes. In this record, the V and J calls reflect TCRdb's handling and not the investigators' own analysis. The sample table shows 270,000 or so distinct CDR3 sequences, and 16% are seen once. Clones ranked in the top ten supply around 23% of the sample.

With regard to this clonotype: This clone's antigen is unknown. No much larger clonotype is one base removed from it; base qualities were not supplied.

This TCR came from a man younger than 30 who had mild COVID-19 (a few samples of this study predate the infection). The sample titles of this study are shuffled in the database, so cell type and time point are left out; the donor was told from shared clones. The sample comprised PBMCs or a T cell subset sorted from them (not recorded which).

The nucleotide sequence reads TGTGCCAGCAGTTCAGGACTAGAAACCTACGAGCAGTACGTC. This yields the protein CASSSGLETYEQYV. Recombination joined TRBV12-3 or TRBV12-4 with TRBJ2-7; 7 bases in the junction line up with TRBD2. Including the terminal cysteine and valine, the CDR3 comprises 14 residues. Of the read, only the CDR3 DNA is kept; its 42 bases are in frame from base 1. The germline V end is reduced by 4 bases and the J end by 2 bases; junction bases left unmatched: 5.